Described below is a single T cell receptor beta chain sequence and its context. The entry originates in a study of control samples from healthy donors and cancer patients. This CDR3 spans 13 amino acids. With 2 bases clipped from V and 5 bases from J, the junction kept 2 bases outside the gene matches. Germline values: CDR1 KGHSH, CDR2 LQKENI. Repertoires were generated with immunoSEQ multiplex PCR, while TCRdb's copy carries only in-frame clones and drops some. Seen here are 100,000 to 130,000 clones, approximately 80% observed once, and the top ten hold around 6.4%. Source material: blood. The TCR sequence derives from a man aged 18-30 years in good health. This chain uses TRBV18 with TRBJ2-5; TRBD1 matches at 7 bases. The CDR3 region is CASSPTGDETQYF. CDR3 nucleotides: TGTGCCAGCTCACCAACAGGGGATGAGACCCAGTACTTC.